These 29 T cell receptor beta chains were sequenced from one sample in a study of regulatory T cells in long-lasting Graves disease. CDR3-region Arm-PCR and iRepertoire HTBI primers produced the TCR beta libraries. TCRdb redid the calling of the multiplex PCR reads with MiXCR, one entry per CDR3 protein. Of approximately 300,000 distinct CDR3 sequences in the sample, over 15% were seen once. This sample's time point: newly diagnosed GD, antithyroid drugs for less than 3 months. Following extraction of RNA from PBMCs, that RNA was used to make the TCR library. The sequenced sample was peripheral blood mononuclear cells (PBMCs), obtained at new diagnosis, from a patient treated with antithyroid drugs. The receptor source for this set is a female donor with Graves disease.

The CDR3 region has the DNA TGTGCCAGCAGCTCTTACGACAGGGGAGCGAGGAGGACTGAAGCTTTCTTT. It codes for CASSSYDRGARRTEAFF. The chain has TRBV5-4 and TRBJ1-1; 8 positions match TRBD1. The V gene end was trimmed by 3 bases and the J gene end by 5 bases; junction bases not matched to a gene: 15. The CDR3 is 17 amino acids. Germline assignment: CDR1 SGHNT and CDR2 YYREEE (reference sequence).

This clonotype was counted a few times. Without the conserved terminal phenylalanine or tryptophan, this CDR3 likely stems from a read error. The V call is TRBV12-3 or TRBV12-4, the J call TRBJ2-7, with 11 bases that match TRBD2. The CDR3 loop spans 16 amino acids. J was trimmed by 6 bases and V by 6 bases; bases with no gene match: 13. The CDR3 coding sequence is TGTGCCAGCAGCCAAAGCGCTAGCGGGAGGCATTGCGAGCAGTACTCC. It encodes CASSQSASGRHCEQYS.

This clonotype was detected ten times or more. This rearrangement joins TRBV10-3 to TRBJ1-3; D is unclear. V gave up 7 bases and J gave up 2 bases, with 9 bases separating them. The CDR3 has 13 residues. Germline V lookup: CDR1 ENHRY, CDR2 SYGVKD. The CDR3 sequence is CAITRAPGNTIYF. The DNA of the CDR3 is TGTGCCATCACGAGGGCGCCTGGAAACACCATATATTTT.

The table lists this clonotype with many counts. V usage is TRBV28 and J usage is TRBJ2-6; 12 nucleotides match TRBD1. This CDR3 is built from 15 residues. With V trimmed by 8 bases and J by 3 bases, 2 bases remained unmatched. In germline, CDR1 is MDHEN, CDR2 SYDVKM. The chain's CDR3 is CASGTGGGGANVLTF. The CDR3 coding sequence is TGTGCCAGCGGGACAGGGGGCGGTGGGGCCAACGTCCTGACTTTC. The full variable domain, completed using reference TRBV28 and TRBJ2-6, is DVKVTQSSRYLVKRTGEKVFLECVQDMDHENMFWYRQDPGLGLRLIYFSYDVKMKEKGDIPEGYSVSREKKERFSLILESASTNQTSMYLCASGTGGGGANVLTFGAGSRLTVL.

This clonotype was observed at least ten times. V usage is TRBV28 and J usage is TRBJ1-1; D not resolved. This CDR3 contains 11 residues. Deletions cut 4 bases from V and 5 bases from J, with 5 bases between. The germline gives CDR1 MDHEN, CDR2 SYDVKM. CDR3 sequence (DNA): TGTGCCAGCAGTTATCGGACTGAAGCTTTCTTT. It translates to CASSYRTEAFF. The variable domain in full, with the rest retrieved from reference TRBV28 and TRBJ1-1, is DVKVTQSSRYLVKRTGEKVFLECVQDMDHENMFWYRQDPGLGLRLIYFSYDVKMKEKGDIPEGYSVSREKKERFSLILESASTNQTSMYLCASSYRTEAFFGQGTRLTVV.

The J gene is TRBJ1-1, the V gene TRBV11-2; D is unresolved. CDR3 length: 13 amino acids. The V and J ends lost 3 bases and 6 bases respectively, with 11 bases between them. Germline V CDR1 and CDR2: SGHAT, FQNNGV. Here the CDR3 DNA reads TGTGCCAGCAGCTTGCACGGCGGGGCTGAAGCTTTCTTT. Translating it yields CASSLHGGAEAFF. Filled out from reference TRBV11-2 and TRBJ1-1, the complete variable domain reads EAGVAQSPRYKIIEKRQSVAFWCNPISGHATLYWYQQILGQGPKLLIQFQNNGVVDDSQLPKDRFSAERLKGVDSTLKIQPAKLEDSAVYLCASSLHGGAEAFFGQGTRLTVV.

This clonotype was seen only a few times. The CDR3 DNA sequence: TGTGCCAGTAGTAAAAGCGAACTACTGAGCTCCTACGAGCAGTACTTC. Amino acid sequence: CASSKSELLSSYEQYF. V gene TRBV19 combines with J gene TRBJ2-7; D remains unclear. Trimming pared 4 bases from V and 0 bases from J, leaving 16 bases between. CDR1 is LNHDA and CDR2 is SQIVND in the germline V gene (reference sequence). The CDR3 has 16 amino acids.

This clonotype was seen many times. The CDR3 DNA follows: TGTGCCAGCAGCCTCCGGGACTTATTCTACAATGAGCAGTTCTTC. Translating gives CASSLRDLFYNEQFF. J is TRBJ2-1 and V is TRBV3-1, with TRBD2 as a possible D gene (6 bases). The length of the CDR3 is 15 residues. Trimming cost V 4 bases and J 3 bases, with 13 bases left between them. Germline V gives CDR1 LGHDT, CDR2 YNNKEL (reference sequence).

This clonotype was seen more than once but under ten times. V gene TRBV6-2 or TRBV6-3 combines with J gene TRBJ1-1; no reliable D call. Between the trimmed V and J ends, which lost 4 bases and 1 base, there was a span of 10 bases. This CDR3 has 14 amino acids. Germline V gives CDR1 MNHEY, CDR2 SVGEGT. The CDR3 loop reads CASSSGIENTEAFF. CDR3 coding DNA: TGTGCCAGCAGTTCGGGCATAGAGAACACTGAAGCTTTCTTT.

As regards this clonotype: A single base is all that separates this from a far larger clone, so a read error is likely. The chain links TRBV6-2 or TRBV6-3 to TRBJ2-7, with 10 bases matching TRBD1. CDR3 length equals 13 residues. Germline V gene sequence: CDR1 MNHEY, CDR2 SVGEGT. Trimming took 5 bases from V and 5 from J; bases not matched to a gene: 3. CDR3 sequence reads: CASSPGTGDEQYF. CDR3 DNA: TGTGCCAGCAGTCCCGGGACAGGGGACGAGCAGTACTTC.

The chain recombines TRBV20-1 with TRBJ1-3; TRBD1 is a possible D gene (6 bases). Germline V gene sequence: CDR1 DFQATT, CDR2 SNEGSKA (reference sequence). V shed 1 base and J shed 3 bases, with 13 bases lying between them. This CDR3 has 15 amino acids. The CDR3 nucleotides read TGCAGTGCTAGAGTTGAGGGGGGGGGTGGAAACACCATATATTTT. Protein product: CSARVEGGGGNTIYF.

Note on this clonotype: Since a much larger clone is just one base distant, this may be a read error. The conserved phenylalanine or tryptophan is not found at the CDR3 terminus, so this likely reflects a read error. The chain uses TRBV9 and TRBJ2-3; 10 bases map to TRBD2. Trimming at V came to 1 base and at J to 4 bases, leaving 9 bases not matched to a gene. The CDR3 length is 17 residues. Germline CDR1 SGDLS, CDR2 YYNGEE. The CDR3 region is CASSVFKRAGGADTQYC. CDR3 DNA: TGTGCCAGCAGCGTATTTAAAAGAGCGGGAGGGGCAGATACGCAGTATTGT.

This clonotype appeared many times. The chain uses TRBV18 and TRBJ2-3, with D unresolved. CDR1 is KGHSH, CDR2 LQKENI, per germline. Between the trimmed V and J ends, which lost 3 bases and 2 bases, there was a span of 12 bases. The CDR3 spans 15 residues. For the CDR3, the DNA is TGTGCCAGCTCACCGGACCAGACAACCACAGATACGCAGTATTTT. Amino acids: CASSPDQTTTDTQYF.

Of note for this clonotype: A far larger clone is just one base off, so this is likely a read error. The chain links TRBV11-3 to TRBJ2-1; D is unresolved. The tail of the sequence fits TRBJ2-7 better, so the J call may be wrong. The CDR3 has 12 residues. Germline V gives CDR1 SGHNT, CDR2 YENEEA. The CDR3 spells CVSSLDYYEQYF. The CDR3, as DNA: TGTGTCAGCAGCTTAGATTACTACGAGCAGTACTTC.

This clonotype has a handful of counts. The chain carries TRBV2 and TRBJ2-5, with a tentative D call TRBD1 (6 bases). The CDR3 runs 13 residues. The V and J ends lost 6 bases and 7 bases respectively, with 15 bases between them. Looked up from germline, CDR1 is SNHLY and CDR2 is FYNNEI. The CDR3 coding sequence is TGTGCCAGCAGGAACTGGGGGCAGGGGACCCAGTACTTC. This translates into CASRNWGQGTQYF. The entire variable domain, with the rest obtained from reference TRBV2 and TRBJ2-5, is as follows: EPEVTQTPSHQVTQMGQEVILRCVPISNHLYFYWYRQILGQKVEFLVSFYNNEISEKSEIFDDQFSVERPDGSNFTLKIRSTKLEDSAMYFCASRNWGQGTQYFGPGTRLLVL.

This clonotype was detected many times. The chain recombines TRBV28 with TRBJ2-7; 12 bases map to TRBD2. Per germline, CDR1 MDHEN and CDR2 SYDVKM. There are 17 residues in the CDR3. The junction had 17 bases not matched to a gene; V was cut back by 7 bases and J by 7 bases. CDR3 protein: CASTASAWTSGIGEQYF. CDR3 coding DNA: TGTGCCAGCACCGCCTCCGCTTGGACTAGCGGGATTGGGGAGCAGTACTTC. The full variable domain, rest sourced from reference TRBV28 and TRBJ2-7, is DVKVTQSSRYLVKRTGEKVFLECVQDMDHENMFWYRQDPGLGLRLIYFSYDVKMKEKGDIPEGYSVSREKKERFSLILESASTNQTSMYLCASTASAWTSGIGEQYFGPGTRLTVT.

This clonotype came up a few times. J is TRBJ2-7 and V is TRBV5-4, with 11 positions matching TRBD1. The length of the CDR3 is 15 residues. Germline-derived CDR1 and CDR2 are SGHNT and YYREEE (reference sequence). The V and J ends lost 5 bases and 7 bases, in that order; junction bases with no gene match: 11. The CDR3 region is CASSSGGTGGIEQYF. Here the CDR3 DNA reads TGTGCCAGCAGTTCGGGGGGGACAGGGGGTATTGAGCAGTACTTC.

At least ten counts were recorded for this clonotype. The chain joins TRBV12-3 or TRBV12-4 to TRBJ1-1; TRBD1 is a possible D gene (6 bases). The CDR3 covers 12 residues. Deletions cut 7 bases from V and 7 bases from J, with 13 bases between. CDR3 in amino acids: CASTAGTLEAFF. The CDR3 DNA is TGTGCCAGCACCGCCGGGACACTTGAAGCTTTCTTT.

This clonotype was counted at least ten times. The chain has TRBV12-3 or TRBV12-4 and TRBJ1-3; D is ambiguous. This CDR3 contains 19 residues. V lost 3 bases and J lost 1, with 22 bases in between. The CDR3 is CASSFDTAELTLSGNTIYF. The CDR3 bases are TGTGCCAGCAGTTTCGATACCGCCGAACTTACTTTGTCTGGAAACACCATATATTTT.

In this sample, this clonotype turned up many times. V is TRBV11-2 and J is TRBJ2-7, with 9 positions matching TRBD2. Germline CDR1 reads SGHAT; CDR2 reads FQNNGV. The V and J ends lost 3 bases and 2 bases, in that order; junction bases with no gene match: 8. The CDR3 is 16 residues long. CDR3: CASSLGVASGTYEQYF. The CDR3 DNA sequence: TGTGCCAGCAGCTTGGGGGTAGCTAGCGGGACCTACGAGCAGTACTTC.

This clonotype was seen at least ten times. CDR3 sequence: CASNRGLVGNEQFF. Here the CDR3 DNA reads TGTGCCAGTAATCGGGGACTCGTAGGGAATGAGCAGTTCTTC. The J gene is TRBJ2-1, the V gene TRBV19, with D maybe TRBD2 (6 bases). In germline, CDR1 is LNHDA, CDR2 SQIVND (reference sequence). The V end lost 7 bases, the J end lost 7 bases, and 17 bases lay between the germline ends. CDR3 length: 14 amino acids.

The table lists this clonotype with many counts. A much larger clone sits a single nucleotide away, making a read error possible. The V call is TRBV6-1, the J call TRBJ1-5, with D perhaps matching TRBD1 (5 bases). The V end lost 4 bases, the J end lost 5 bases, and 12 bases lay between the germline ends. The CDR3 runs to 14 residues. The V gene's germline CDR1 is MNHNS and CDR2 SASEGT. The CDR3 loop is CASSGGEGDQPQHF. The CDR3 nucleotides read TGTGCCAGCAGTGGGGGGGAAGGCGATCAGCCCCAGCATTTT.

This clonotype was seen a handful of times. V is TRBV2 and J is TRBJ2-2; D is unclear. The CDR3 has 13 amino acids. Between the trimmed V and J ends, which lost 7 bases and 7 bases, there was a span of 13 bases. In germline, CDR1 is SNHLY, CDR2 FYNNEI. DNA of the CDR3: TGTGCCAGCATAGGCGGTGTTAGCGGGGAGCTGTTTTTT. It codes for CASIGGVSGELFF.

The rearrangement uses TRBV3-1 and TRBJ2-7; 10 bases align to TRBD2. Germline V gene sequence: CDR1 LGHDT, CDR2 YNNKEL (reference sequence). Losses at the gene ends were 2 bases for V and 3 bases for J; bases not matched to a gene: 4. The CDR3 extends over 15 amino acids. The CDR3 nucleotides are TGTGCCAGCAGCCAAAAGCTAGCGGGAGTCTACGAGCAGTACTTC. This gives the protein CASSQKLAGVYEQYF.

This clonotype was counted between two and nine times. The chain joins TRBV28 to TRBJ2-1; tentatively, D is TRBD1 (6 bases). Germline-derived CDR1 and CDR2 are MDHEN and SYDVKM. V was clipped by 3 bases and J by 4 bases, with 16 bases between them. CDR3 length: 16 amino acids. CDR3: CASSLVRSTGYNEQFF. The DNA of the CDR3 is TGTGCCAGCAGTTTGGTTCGAAGTACAGGGTACAATGAGCAGTTCTTC.

Ten or more counts support this clonotype. The chain joins TRBV28 to TRBJ2-2, with D tentatively TRBD1 (6 bases). With 2 bases removed from V and 0 bases from J, the gap between germline ends came to 10 bases. This CDR3 spans 16 amino acids. CDR1 MDHEN and CDR2 SYDVKM come from the germline V gene. The CDR3: CASSLLDRPNTGELFF. The CDR3 nucleotides read TGTGCCAGCAGTTTACTCGACAGGCCGAACACCGGGGAGCTGTTTTTT.

This CDR3 is CSAEVPPRSTDTQYF. The CDR3 DNA reads as TGCAGTGCAGAGGTACCCCCGAGGAGCACAGATACGCAGTATTTT. The chain is built from TRBV20-1 and TRBJ2-3; the D is unclear. Germline assignment: CDR1 DFQATT and CDR2 SNEGSKA (reference sequence). The CDR3 loop spans 15 amino acids. With 6 bases removed from V and 0 bases from J, the gap between germline ends came to 16 bases.

The gene calls are TRBV7-3 and TRBJ2-1; tentatively, D is TRBD1 or TRBD2 (5 bases each). V was pared by 5 bases and J by 4 bases, with 30 bases between. Per germline, CDR1 SGHTA and CDR2 FQGTGA. CDR3 length: 20 residues. CDR3: CASSPQGSRGQGEGYNEQFF. For the CDR3, the DNA is TGTGCCAGCAGCCCCCAGGGTAGTCGCGGGCAGGGCGAAGGATACAATGAGCAGTTCTTC.

Ten or more counts support this clonotype. The chain recombines TRBV7-9 with TRBJ1-2; D possibly corresponds to TRBD1 (5 bases). The CDR3 totals 14 residues. The germline V gene encodes CDR1 SEHNR and CDR2 FQNEAQ (reference sequence). V dropped 7 bases and J dropped 3 bases, with 15 bases sitting between them. The CDR3 DNA is TGTGCCAGCACGACAGCCCCGAGTCACTATGGCTACACCTTC. This encodes CASTTAPSHYGYTF.